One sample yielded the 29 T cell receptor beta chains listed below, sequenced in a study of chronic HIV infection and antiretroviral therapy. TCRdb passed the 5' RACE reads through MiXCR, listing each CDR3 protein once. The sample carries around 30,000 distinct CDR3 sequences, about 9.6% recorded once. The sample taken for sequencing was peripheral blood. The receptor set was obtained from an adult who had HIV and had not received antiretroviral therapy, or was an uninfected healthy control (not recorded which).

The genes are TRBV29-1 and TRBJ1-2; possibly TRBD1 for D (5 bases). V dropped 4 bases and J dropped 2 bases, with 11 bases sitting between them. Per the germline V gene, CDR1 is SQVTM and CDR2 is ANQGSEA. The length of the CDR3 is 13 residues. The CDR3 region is CSVGTRVNYGYTF. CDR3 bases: TGCAGCGTTGGCACCAGGGTAAACTATGGCTACACCTTC.

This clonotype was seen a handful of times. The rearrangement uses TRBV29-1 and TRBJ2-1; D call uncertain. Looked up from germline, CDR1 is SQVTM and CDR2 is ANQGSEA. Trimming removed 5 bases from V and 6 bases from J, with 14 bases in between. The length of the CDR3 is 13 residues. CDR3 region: CSVHRTRANEQFF. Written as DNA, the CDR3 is TGCAGCGTTCATCGGACCCGGGCCAATGAGCAGTTCTTC.

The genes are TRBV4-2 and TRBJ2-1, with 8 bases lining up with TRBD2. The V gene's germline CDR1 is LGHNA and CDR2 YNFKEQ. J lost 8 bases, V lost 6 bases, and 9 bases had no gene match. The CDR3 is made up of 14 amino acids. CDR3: CASRAQLAVDEQFF. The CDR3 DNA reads TGTGCCAGCAGGGCGCAACTAGCGGTGGATGAGCAGTTCTTC.

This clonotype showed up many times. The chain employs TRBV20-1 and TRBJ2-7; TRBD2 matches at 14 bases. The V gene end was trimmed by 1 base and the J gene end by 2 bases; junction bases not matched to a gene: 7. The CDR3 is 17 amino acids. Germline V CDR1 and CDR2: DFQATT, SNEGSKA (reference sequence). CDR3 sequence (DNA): TGCAGTGCTAGAGGCCGGGGACTAGCGGGGGTTACCTACGAGCAGTACTTC. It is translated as CSARGRGLAGVTYEQYF.

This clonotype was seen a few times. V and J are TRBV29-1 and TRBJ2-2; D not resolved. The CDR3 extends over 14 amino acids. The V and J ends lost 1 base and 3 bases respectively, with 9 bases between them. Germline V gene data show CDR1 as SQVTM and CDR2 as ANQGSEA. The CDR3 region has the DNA TGCAGCGTTGAAGTCTTATCGGACACCGGGGAGCTGTTTTTT. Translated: CSVEVLSDTGELFF.

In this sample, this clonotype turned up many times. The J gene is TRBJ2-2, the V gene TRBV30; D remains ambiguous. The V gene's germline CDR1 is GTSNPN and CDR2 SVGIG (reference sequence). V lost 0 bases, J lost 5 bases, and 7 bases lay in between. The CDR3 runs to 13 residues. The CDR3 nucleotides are TGTGCCTGGAGTGTAGGGCGGACCGGGGAGCTGTTTTTT. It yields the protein CAWSVGRTGELFF.

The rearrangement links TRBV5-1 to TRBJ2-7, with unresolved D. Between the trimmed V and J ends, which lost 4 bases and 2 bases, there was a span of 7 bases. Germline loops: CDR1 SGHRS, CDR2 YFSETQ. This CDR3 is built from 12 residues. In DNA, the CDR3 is TGCGCCAGCAGCCCGGACGCCTACGAGCAGTACTTC. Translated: CASSPDAYEQYF.

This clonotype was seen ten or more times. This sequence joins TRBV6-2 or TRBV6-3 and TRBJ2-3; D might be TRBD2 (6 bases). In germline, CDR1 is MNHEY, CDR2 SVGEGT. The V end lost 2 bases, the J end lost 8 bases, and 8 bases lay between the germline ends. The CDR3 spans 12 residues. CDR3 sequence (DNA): TGTGCCAGCAGTTACGACGGGGGTACGCAGTATTTT. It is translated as CASSYDGGTQYF.

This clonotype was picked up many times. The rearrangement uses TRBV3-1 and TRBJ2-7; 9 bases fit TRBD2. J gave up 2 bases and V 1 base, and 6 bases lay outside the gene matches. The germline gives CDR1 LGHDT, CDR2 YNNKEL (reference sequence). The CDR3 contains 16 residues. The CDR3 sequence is CASSQAAGTSTYEQYF. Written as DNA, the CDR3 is TGTGCCAGCAGCCAAGCTGCCGGGACTAGCACCTACGAGCAGTACTTC.

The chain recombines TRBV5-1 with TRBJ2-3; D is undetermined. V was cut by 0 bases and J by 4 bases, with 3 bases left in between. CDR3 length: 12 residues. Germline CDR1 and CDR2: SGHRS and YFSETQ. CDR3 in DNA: TGCGCCAGCAGCTTGGACGCAGATACGCAGTATTTT. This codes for CASSLDADTQYF. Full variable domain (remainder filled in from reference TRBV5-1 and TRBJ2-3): KAGVTQTPRYLIKTRGQQVTLSCSPISGHRSVSWYQQTPGQGLQFLFEYFSETQRNKGNFPGRFSGRQFSNSRSEMNVSTLELGDSALYLCASSLDADTQYFGPGTRLTVL.

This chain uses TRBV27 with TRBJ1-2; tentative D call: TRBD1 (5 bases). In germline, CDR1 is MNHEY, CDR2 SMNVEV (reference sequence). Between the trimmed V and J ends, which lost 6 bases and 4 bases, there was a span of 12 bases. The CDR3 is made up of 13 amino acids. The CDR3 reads CASSRVSGYGYTF. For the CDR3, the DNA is TGTGCCAGCAGCAGGGTTTCAGGCTATGGCTACACCTTC.

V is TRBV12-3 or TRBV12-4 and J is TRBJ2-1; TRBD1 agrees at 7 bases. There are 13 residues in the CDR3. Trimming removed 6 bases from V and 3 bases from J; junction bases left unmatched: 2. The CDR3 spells CASSTGDYNEQFF. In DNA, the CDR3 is TGTGCCAGCAGCACAGGGGACTACAATGAGCAGTTCTTC.

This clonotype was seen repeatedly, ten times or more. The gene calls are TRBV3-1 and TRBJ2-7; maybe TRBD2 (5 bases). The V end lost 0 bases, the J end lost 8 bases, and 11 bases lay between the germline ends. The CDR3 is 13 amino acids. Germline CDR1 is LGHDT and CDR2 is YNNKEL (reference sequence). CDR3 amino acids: CASSQEVPGKQYF. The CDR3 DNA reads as TGTGCCAGCAGCCAAGAGGTGCCCGGGAAGCAGTACTTC.

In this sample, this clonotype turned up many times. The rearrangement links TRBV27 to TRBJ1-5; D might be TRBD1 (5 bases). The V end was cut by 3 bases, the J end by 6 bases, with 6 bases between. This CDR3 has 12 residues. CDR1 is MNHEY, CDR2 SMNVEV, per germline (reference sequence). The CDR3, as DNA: TGTGCCAGCAGTTTGAGGGGTCAGCCCCAGCATTTT. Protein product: CASSLRGQPQHF.

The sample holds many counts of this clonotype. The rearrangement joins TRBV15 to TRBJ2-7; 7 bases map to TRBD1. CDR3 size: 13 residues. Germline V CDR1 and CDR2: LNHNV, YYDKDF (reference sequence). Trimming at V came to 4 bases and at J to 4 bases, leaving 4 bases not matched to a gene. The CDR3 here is CATSTQGWYEQYF. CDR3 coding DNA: TGTGCCACCAGCACACAGGGGTGGTACGAGCAGTACTTC.

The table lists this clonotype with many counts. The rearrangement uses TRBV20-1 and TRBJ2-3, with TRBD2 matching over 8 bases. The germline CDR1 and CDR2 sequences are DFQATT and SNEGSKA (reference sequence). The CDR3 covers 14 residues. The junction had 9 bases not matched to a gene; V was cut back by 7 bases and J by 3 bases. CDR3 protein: CSVTTGGQTDTQYF. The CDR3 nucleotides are TGCAGTGTCACGACGGGGGGGCAGACAGATACGCAGTATTTT.

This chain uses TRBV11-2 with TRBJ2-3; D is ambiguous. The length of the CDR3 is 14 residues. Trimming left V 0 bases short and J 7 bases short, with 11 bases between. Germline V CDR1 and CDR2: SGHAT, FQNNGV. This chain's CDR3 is CASSLEDDWNTQYF. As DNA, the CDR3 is TGTGCCAGCAGCTTAGAGGATGATTGGAATACGCAGTATTTT.

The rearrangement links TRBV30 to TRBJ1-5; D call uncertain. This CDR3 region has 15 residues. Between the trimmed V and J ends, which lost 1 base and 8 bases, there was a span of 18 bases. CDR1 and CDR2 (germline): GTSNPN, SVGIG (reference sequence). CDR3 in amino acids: CAWSGHLGAVEPQHF. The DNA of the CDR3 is TGTGCCTGGAGTGGGCATTTGGGAGCCGTGGAGCCCCAGCATTTT.

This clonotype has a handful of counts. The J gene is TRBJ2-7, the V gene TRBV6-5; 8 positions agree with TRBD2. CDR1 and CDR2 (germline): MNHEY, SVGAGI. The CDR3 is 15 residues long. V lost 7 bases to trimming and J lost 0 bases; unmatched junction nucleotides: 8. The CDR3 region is CASMLLAVSSYEQYF. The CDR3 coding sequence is TGTGCCAGCATGCTACTAGCGGTTAGCTCCTACGAGCAGTACTTC.

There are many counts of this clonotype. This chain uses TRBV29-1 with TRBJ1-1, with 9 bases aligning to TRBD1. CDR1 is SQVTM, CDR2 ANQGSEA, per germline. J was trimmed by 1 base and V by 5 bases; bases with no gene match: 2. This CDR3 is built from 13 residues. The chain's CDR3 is CSVRTGANTEAFF. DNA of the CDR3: TGCAGCGTTAGGACAGGGGCGAACACTGAAGCTTTCTTT. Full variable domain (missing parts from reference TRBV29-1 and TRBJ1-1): SAVISQKPSRDICQRGTSLTIQCQVDSQVTMMFWYRQQPGQSLTLIATANQGSEATYESGFVIDKFPISRPNLTFSTLTVSNMSPEDSSIYLCSVRTGANTEAFFGQGTRLTVV.

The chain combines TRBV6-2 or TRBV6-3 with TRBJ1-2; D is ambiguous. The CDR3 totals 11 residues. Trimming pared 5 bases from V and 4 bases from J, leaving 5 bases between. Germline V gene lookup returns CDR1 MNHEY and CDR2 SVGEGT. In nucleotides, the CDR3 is TGTGCCAGCAGTGTGTCCTATGGCTACACCTTC. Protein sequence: CASSVSYGYTF.

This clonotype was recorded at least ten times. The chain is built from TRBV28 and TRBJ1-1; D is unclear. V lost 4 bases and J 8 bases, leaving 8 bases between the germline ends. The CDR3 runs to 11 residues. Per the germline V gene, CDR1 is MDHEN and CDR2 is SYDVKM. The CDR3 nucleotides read TGTGCCAGCAGTTCAGACCGCGAAGCTTTCTTT. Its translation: CASSSDREAFF.

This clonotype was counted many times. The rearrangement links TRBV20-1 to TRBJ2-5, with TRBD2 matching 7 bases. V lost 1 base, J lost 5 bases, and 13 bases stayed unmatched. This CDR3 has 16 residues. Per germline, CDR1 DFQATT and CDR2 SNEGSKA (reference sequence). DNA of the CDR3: TGCAGTGCTAGAGGTTCCGCTAGCGGAGGAAGCGAGACCCAGTACTTC. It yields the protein CSARGSASGGSETQYF.

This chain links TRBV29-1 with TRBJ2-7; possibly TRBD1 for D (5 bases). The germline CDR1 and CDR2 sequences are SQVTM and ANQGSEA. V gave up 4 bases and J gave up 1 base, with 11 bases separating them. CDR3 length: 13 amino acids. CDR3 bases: TGCAGCGTTGCCCGGACACTTTCCTACGAGCAGTACTTC. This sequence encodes CSVARTLSYEQYF.

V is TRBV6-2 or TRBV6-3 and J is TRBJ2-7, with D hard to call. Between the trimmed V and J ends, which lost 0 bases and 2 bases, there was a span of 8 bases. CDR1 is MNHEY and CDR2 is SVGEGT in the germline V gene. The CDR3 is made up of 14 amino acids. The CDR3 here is CASSYSAATYEQYF. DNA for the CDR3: TGTGCCAGCAGTTACTCGGCAGCGACCTACGAGCAGTACTTC.

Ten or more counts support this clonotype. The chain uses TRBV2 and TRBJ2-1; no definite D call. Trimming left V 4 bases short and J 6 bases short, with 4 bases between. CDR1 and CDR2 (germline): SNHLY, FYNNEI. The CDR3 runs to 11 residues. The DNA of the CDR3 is TGTGCCAGCAGTGCTGCCAATGAGCAGTTCTTC. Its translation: CASSAANEQFF.

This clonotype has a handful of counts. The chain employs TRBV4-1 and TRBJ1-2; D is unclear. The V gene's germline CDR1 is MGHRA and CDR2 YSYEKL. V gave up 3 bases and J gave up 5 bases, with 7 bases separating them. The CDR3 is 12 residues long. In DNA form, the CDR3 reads TGCGCCAGCAGCCAGCTTAATTATGGCTACACCTTC. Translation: CASSQLNYGYTF.

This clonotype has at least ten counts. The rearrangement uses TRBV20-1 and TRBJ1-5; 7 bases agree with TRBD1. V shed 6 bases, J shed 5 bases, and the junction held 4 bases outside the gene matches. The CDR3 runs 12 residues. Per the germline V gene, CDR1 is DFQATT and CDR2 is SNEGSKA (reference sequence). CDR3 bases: TGCAGTGCCCTAACAGGGGATCAGCCCCAGCATTTT. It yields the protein CSALTGDQPQHF.

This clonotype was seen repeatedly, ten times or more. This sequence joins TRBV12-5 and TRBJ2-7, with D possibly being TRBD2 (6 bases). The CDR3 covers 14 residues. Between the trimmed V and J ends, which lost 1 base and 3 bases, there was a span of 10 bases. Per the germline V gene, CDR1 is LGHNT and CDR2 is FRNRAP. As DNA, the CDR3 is TGTGCTAGTGGTTTGGCGCTCGGGGGCTACGAGCAGTACTTC. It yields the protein CASGLALGGYEQYF.